One and the same sample provided the 7 T cell receptor beta chains below, sequenced in a study of cytomegalovirus exposure and HLA in healthy donors. PCR used 60 Vbeta primers and 13 Jbeta primers. Measured with immunoSEQ multiplex PCR; TCRdb has only the in-frame clones, and not every one. The repertoire holds 200,000 to 300,000 clones, with 81% as singletons. Sample: PBMCs. The receptors were sampled from an older woman in good health and CMV-seropositive.

The chain uses TRBV5-1 and TRBJ1-4; 9 nucleotides line up with TRBD1. V shed 0 bases and J 5 bases; nucleotides not matched to a gene: 5. This CDR3 has 16 amino acids. Germline assignment: CDR1 SGHRS and CDR2 YFSETQ. The CDR3, as DNA: TGCGCCAGCAGCTTGGGGTACGACAGGGGGAATGAAAAACTGTTTTTT. Protein product: CASSLGYDRGNEKLFF.

This chain joins TRBV2 and TRBJ2-3, with TRBD2 as a possible D gene (6 bases). Germline V lookup: CDR1 SNHLY, CDR2 FYNNEI. This CDR3 contains 11 residues. V was clipped by 8 bases and J by 3 bases, with 6 bases between them. CDR3 loop: CASRETDTQYF. CDR3 coding DNA: TGTGCCAGCCGGGAGACAGATACGCAGTATTTT.

This chain links TRBV7-6 with TRBJ2-7, with TRBD2 matching 7 bases. The germline gives CDR1 SGHVS, CDR2 FNYEAQ. V lost 5 bases and J lost 1; bases outside the gene matches: 11. This CDR3 is built from 16 residues. The CDR3 DNA follows: TGTGCCAGCAGCCACCGACTAGCAGAAAAGTCCTACGAGCAGTACTTC. Its protein product is CASSHRLAEKSYEQYF.

The chain uses TRBV5-1 and TRBJ1-1; tentative D call: TRBD1 (5 bases). This CDR3 has 14 residues. V lost 0 bases and J 3 bases, leaving 9 bases between the germline ends. The germline CDR1 and CDR2 sequences are SGHRS and YFSETQ. CDR3 amino acids: CASSLEDRYTEAFF. CDR3 in DNA: TGCGCCAGCAGCTTGGAAGACAGATACACTGAAGCTTTCTTT.

The rearrangement uses TRBV11-3 and TRBJ1-2; maybe TRBD1 (5 bases). The germline V gene encodes CDR1 SGHNT and CDR2 YENEEA. Trimming stripped 5 bases from V and 2 bases from J, with 9 bases between. The CDR3 runs to 13 residues. Here the CDR3 reads CASSLPGNYGYTF. In DNA form, the CDR3 reads TGTGCCAGCAGCCTCCCAGGGAACTATGGCTACACCTTC.

V and J are TRBV4-1 and TRBJ2-7, with 7 bases lining up with TRBD2. The V and J ends lost 1 base and 3 bases, in that order; junction bases with no gene match: 9. The CDR3 spans 16 residues. The germline gives CDR1 MGHRA, CDR2 YSYEKL. The CDR3 sequence: CASSQAGLGSVYEQYF. CDR3 nucleotides: TGCGCCAGCAGCCAAGCAGGACTAGGATCGGTCTACGAGCAGTACTTC.

The chain combines TRBV9 with TRBJ2-7; TRBD2 aligns across 7 bases. The CDR3 spans 14 residues. Germline V gene sequence: CDR1 SGDLS, CDR2 YYNGEE. Trimming at V came to 2 bases and at J to 2 bases, leaving 4 bases not matched to a gene. CDR3 nucleotide sequence: TGTGCCAGCAGCGTCTCGGGGACTACCTACGAGCAGTACTTC. Translating it yields CASSVSGTTYEQYF. The whole variable domain, remainder taken from reference TRBV9 and TRBJ2-7, is DSGVTQTPKHLITATGQRVTLRCSPRSGDLSVYWYQQSLDQGLQFLIQYYNGEERAKGNILERFSAQQFPDLHSELNLSSLELGDSALYFCASSVSGTTYEQYFGPGTRLTVT.